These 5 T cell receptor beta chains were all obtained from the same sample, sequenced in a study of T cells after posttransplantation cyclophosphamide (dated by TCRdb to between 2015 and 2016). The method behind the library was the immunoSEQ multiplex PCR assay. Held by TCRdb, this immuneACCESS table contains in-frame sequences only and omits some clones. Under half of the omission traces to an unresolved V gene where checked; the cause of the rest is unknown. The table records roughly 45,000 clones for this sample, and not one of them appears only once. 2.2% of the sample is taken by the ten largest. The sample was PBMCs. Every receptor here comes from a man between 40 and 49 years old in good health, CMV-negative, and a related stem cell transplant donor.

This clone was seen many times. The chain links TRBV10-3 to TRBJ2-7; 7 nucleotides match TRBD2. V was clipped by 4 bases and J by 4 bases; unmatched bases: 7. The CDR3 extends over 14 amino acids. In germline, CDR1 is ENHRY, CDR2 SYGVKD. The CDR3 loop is CAISGGSVGYEQYF. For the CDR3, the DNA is TGTGCCATCAGTGGCGGGAGTGTGGGTTACGAGCAGTACTTC.

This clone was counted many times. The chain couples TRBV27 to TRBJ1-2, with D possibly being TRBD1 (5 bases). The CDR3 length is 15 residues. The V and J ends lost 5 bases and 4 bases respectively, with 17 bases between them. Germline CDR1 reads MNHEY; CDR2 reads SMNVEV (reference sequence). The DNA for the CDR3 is TGTGCCAGCAGTCCCAAAGTGGGGCGAGGCTATGGCTACACCTTC. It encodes CASSPKVGRGYGYTF.

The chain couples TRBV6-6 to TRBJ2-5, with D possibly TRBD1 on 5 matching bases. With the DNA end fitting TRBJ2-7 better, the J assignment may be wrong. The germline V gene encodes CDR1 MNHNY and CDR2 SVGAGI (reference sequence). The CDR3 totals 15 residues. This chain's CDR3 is CASSQQAKAPYEQYF. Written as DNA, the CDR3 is TGTGCCAGCAGTCAACAGGCCAAGGCGCCCTACGAGCAGTACTTC.

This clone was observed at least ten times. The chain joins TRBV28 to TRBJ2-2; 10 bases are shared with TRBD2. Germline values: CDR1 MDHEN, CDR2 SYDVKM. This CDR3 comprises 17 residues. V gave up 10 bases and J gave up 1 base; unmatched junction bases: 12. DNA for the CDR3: TGTGCCACCTCCCCCCCAGCGGGAGGGAAGAACACCGGGGAGCTGTTTTTT. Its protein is CATSPPAGGKNTGELFF.

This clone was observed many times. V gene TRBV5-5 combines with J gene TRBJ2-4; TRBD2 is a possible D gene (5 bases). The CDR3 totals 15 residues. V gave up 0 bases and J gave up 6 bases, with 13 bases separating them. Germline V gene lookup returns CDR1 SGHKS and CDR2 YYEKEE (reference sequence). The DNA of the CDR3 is TGTGCCAGCAGCTTGGACAGCTCCGAGGGAAACATTCAGTACTTC. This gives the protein CASSLDSSEGNIQYF.